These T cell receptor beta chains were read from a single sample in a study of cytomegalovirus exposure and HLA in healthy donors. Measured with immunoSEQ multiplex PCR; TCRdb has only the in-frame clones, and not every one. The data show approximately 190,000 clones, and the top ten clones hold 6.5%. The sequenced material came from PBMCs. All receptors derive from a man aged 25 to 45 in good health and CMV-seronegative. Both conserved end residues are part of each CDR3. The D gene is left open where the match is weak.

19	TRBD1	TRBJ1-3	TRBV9	TGTGCCAGGGCACGGGGGGTTCCGGGACAGGTACGCTCTGGAAACACCATATATTTT	CARARGVPGQVRSGNTIYF
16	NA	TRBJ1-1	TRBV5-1	TGCGCCAGCAGCTTGGCCGAGAGAGGGCGTCGCACTGAAGCTTTCTTT	CASSLAERGRRTEAFF
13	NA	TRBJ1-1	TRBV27	TGTGCCAGCAAAAAAGACCGGGGGACTGAAGCTTTCTTT	CASKKDRGTEAFF
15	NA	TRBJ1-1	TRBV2	TGTGCCAGCAGCTTACAGGGTCTATCAGGCACTGAAGCTTTCTTT	CASSLQGLSGTEAFF
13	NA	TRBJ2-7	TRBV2	TGTGCCAGCAGTGGTGAGGTGGGGGGCGAGCAGTACTTC	CASSGEVGGEQYF
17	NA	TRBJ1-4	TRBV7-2	TGTGCCAGCAGCTTAGCGGGCCCCTTACAGGGTGGTGAAAAACTGTTTTTT	CASSLAGPLQGGEKLFF
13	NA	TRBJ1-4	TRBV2	TGTGCCAGCATAGGGGGGGGTAATGAAAAACTGTTTTTT	CASIGGGNEKLFF
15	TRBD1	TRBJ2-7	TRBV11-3	TGTGCCAGCAGCTTAGGACAGGGGAAGACCTACGAGCAGTACTTC	CASSLGQGKTYEQYF
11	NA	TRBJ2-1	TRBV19	TGTGCCAGTAGTTCCCGGAATGAGCAGTTCTTC	CASSSRNEQFF
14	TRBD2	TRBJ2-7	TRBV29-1	TGCAGCGTTCGGACTAGCGGGATAATATACGAGCAGTACTTC	CSVRTSGIIYEQYF